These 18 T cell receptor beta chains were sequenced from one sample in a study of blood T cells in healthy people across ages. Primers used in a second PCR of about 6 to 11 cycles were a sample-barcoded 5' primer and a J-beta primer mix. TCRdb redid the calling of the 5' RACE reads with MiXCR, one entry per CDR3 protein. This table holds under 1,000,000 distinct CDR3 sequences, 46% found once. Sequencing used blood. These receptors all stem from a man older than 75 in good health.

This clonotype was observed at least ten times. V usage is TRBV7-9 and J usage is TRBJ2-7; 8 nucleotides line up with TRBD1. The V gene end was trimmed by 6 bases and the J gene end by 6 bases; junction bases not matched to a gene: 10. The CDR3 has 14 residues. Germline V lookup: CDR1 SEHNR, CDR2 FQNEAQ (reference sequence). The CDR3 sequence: CASRGQEYTSEQYF. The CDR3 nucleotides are TGTGCCAGCAGGGGACAGGAGTATACATCCGAGCAGTACTTC. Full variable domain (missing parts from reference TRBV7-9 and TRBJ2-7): DTGVSQNPRHKITKRGQNVTFRCDPISEHNRLYWYRQTLGQGPEFLTYFQNEAQLEKSRLLSDRFSAERPKGSFSTLEIQRTEQGDSAMYLCASRGQEYTSEQYFGPGTRLTVT.

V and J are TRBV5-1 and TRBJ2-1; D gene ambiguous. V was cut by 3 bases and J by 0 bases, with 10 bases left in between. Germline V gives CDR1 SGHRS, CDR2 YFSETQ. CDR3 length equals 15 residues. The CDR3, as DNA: TGCGCCAGCAGCTCCCAGCAGAGCTCCTACAATGAGCAGTTCTTC. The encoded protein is CASSSQQSSYNEQFF.

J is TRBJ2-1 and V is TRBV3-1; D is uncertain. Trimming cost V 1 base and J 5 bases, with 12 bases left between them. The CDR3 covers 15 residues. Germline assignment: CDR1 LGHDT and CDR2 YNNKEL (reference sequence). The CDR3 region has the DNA TGTGCCAGCAGCCAAGGACGGAGTTCCCACAATGAGCAGTTCTTC. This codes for CASSQGRSSHNEQFF.

The CDR3 protein is CASSQEEIAGFPNEQFF. For the CDR3, the DNA is TGCGCCAGCAGCCAAGAAGAGATAGCGGGATTCCCCAATGAGCAGTTCTTC. The chain employs TRBV4-1 and TRBJ2-1; TRBD2 agrees at 8 bases. The CDR3 is 17 residues long. V trimming: 0 bases; J trimming: 6 bases; junction bases outside the gene matches: 10. Germline loops: CDR1 MGHRA, CDR2 YSYEKL.

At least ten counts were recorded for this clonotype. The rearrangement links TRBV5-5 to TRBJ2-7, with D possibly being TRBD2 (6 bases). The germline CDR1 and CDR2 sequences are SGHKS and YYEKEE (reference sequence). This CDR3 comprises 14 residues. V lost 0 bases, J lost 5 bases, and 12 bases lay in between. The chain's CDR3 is CASSLVWRDHEQYF. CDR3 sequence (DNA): TGTGCCAGCAGCTTGGTGTGGAGGGACCACGAGCAGTACTTC.

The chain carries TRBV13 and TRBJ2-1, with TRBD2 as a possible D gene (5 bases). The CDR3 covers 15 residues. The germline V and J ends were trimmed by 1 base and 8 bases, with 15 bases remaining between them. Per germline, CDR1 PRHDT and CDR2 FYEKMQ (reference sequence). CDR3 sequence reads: CASSLAGKHADEQFF. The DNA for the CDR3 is TGTGCCAGCAGCTTAGCCGGGAAACACGCCGATGAGCAGTTCTTC.

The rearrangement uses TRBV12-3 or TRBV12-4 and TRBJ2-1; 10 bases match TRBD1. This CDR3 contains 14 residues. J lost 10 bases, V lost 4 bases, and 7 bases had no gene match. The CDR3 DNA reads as TGTGCCAGCAGTTCCCGGGACAGGGGTGGAGAGCAGTTCTTC. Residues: CASSSRDRGGEQFF.

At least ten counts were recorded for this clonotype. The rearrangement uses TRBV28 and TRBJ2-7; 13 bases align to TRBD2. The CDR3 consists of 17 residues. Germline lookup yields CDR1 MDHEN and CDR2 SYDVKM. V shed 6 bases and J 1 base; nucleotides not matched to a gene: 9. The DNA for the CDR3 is TGTGCCAGCAGCCCAGCGACTAGCGGGAGGTTTTCCTACGAGCAGTACTTC. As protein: CASSPATSGRFSYEQYF.

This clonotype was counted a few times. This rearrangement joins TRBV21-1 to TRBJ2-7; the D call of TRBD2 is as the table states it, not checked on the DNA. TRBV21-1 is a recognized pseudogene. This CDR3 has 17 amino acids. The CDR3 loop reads CASSKRVAAGGLYEQYF. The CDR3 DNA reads TGTGCCAGCAGCAAAAGGGTGGCAGCGGGAGGCCTCTACGAGCAGTACTTC.

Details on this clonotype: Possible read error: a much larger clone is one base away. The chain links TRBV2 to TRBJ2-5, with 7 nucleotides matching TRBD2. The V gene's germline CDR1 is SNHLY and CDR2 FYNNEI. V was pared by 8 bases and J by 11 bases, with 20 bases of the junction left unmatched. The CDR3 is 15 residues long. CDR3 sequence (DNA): TGTGCCAGCTCCCCGGTGGGAGGGCCCGTTAATGAGCAGTACTTC. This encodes CASSPVGGPVNEQYF.

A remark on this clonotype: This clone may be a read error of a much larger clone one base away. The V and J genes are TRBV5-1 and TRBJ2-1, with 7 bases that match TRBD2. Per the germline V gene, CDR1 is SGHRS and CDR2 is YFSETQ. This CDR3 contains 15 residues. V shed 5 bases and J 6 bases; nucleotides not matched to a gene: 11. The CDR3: CASSKACGRSNEQFF. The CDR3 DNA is TGCGCCAGCAGTAAGGCGTGCGGGAGATCCAATGAGCAGTTCTTC.

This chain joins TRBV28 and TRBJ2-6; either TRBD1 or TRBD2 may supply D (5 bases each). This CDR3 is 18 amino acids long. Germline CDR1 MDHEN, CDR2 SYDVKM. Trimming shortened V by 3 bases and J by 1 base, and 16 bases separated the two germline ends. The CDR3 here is CASSLGVQLSSGANVLTF. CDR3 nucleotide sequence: TGTGCCAGCAGTTTGGGGGTCCAATTAAGTTCTGGGGCCAACGTCCTGACTTTC. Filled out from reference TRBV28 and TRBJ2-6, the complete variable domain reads DVKVTQSSRYLVKRTGEKVFLECVQDMDHENMFWYRQDPGLGLRLIYFSYDVKMKEKGDIPEGYSVSREKKERFSLILESASTNQTSMYLCASSLGVQLSSGANVLTFGAGSRLTVL.

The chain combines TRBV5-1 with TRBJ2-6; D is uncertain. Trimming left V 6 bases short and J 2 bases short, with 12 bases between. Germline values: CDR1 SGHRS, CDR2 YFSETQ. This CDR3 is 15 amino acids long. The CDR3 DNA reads TGCGCCAGCACTAGGGCCTCGGCTGGGGCCAACGTCCTGACTTTC. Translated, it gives CASTRASAGANVLTF.

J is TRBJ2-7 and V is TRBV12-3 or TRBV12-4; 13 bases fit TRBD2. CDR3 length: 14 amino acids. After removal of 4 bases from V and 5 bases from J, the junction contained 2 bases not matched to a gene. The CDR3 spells CASSSGTSGNEQYF. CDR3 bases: TGTGCCAGCAGTTCTGGGACTAGCGGGAACGAGCAGTACTTC.

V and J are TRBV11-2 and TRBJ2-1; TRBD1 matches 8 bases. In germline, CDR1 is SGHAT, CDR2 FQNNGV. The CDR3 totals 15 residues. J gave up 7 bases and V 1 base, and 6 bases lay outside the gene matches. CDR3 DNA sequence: TGTGCCAGCAGCTTAGGGACAGGGAATGCGAATGAGCAGTTCTTC. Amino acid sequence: CASSLGTGNANEQFF.

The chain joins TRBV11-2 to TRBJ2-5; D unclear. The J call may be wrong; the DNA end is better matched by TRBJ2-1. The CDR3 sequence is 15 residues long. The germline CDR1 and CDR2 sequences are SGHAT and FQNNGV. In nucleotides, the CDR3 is TGTGCCAGCAGCTTTTCAGGCCAACGACAAGAGACCCAGTTCTTC. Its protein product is CASSFSGQRQETQFF.

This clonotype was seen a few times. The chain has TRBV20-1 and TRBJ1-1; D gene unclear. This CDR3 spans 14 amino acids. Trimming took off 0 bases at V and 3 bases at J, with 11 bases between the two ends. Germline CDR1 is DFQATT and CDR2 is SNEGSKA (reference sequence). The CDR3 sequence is CSARDYERDTEAFF. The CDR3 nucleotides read TGCAGTGCTAGAGATTATGAGCGAGACACTGAAGCTTTCTTT.

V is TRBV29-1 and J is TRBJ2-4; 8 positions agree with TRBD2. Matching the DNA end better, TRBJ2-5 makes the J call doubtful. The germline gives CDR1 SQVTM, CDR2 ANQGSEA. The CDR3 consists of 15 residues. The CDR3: CSVERVAGGRETQYF. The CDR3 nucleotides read TGCAGCGTTGAACGGGTCGCGGGGGGCAGGGAGACCCAGTACTTC.